This TCR beta chain is from a study of CXCR3-negative and CXCR3-positive naive CD8 T cells. cDNA libraries for TRB were generated by 5' RACE incorporating UMI labels. TCRdb re-called the 5' RACE reads; one entry per CDR3 protein, DNA not given. The sample has some 39,000 distinct CDR3 sequences. Germline CDR1 SGHVS, CDR2 FNYEAQ. CDR3 length equals 17 residues. J is TRBJ1-5 and V is TRBV7-6; as DNA is missing, the TRBD1 call by TCRdb cannot be tested. The TCR originated in a human donor in good health. Some clones in this sample may be carry-over from other donors' samples. Sequencing input: naive CXCR3- CD8+ T cells from blood. The subset was: CD45RO-CCR7+CD27+CD95- naive CD8+ T cells lacking CXCR3 (TNR3-). The chain's CDR3 is CASSRSPGQGTDQPQHF.